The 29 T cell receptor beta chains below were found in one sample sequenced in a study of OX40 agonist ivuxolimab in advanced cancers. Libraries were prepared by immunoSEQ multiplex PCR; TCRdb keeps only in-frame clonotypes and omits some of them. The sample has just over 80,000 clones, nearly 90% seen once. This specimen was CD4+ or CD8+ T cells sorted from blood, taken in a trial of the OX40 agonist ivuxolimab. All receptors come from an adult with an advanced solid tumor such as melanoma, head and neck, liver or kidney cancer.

The CDR3 bases are TGTGCCAGCAGCATTGGTCTAGCGGGAGGTCGCACAGATACGCAGTATTTT. The encoded protein is CASSIGLAGGRTDTQYF. This chain joins TRBV7-9 and TRBJ2-3; 11 positions match TRBD2. The CDR3 is 17 residues long. Unmatched junction bases numbered 8, after V lost 5 bases and J lost 1 base. Germline values: CDR1 SEHNR, CDR2 FQNEAQ (reference sequence).

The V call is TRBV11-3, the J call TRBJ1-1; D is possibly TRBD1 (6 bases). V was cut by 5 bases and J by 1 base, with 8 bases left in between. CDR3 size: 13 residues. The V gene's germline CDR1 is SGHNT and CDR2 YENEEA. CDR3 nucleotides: TGTGCCAGCAGCCAGACAGGGAACACTGAAGCTTTCTTT. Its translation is CASSQTGNTEAFF. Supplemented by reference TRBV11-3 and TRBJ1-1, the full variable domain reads EAGVVQSPRYKIIEKKQPVAFWCNPISGHNTLYWYLQNLGQGPELLIRYENEEAVDDSQLPKDRFSAERLKGVDSTLKIQPAELGDSAVYLCASSQTGNTEAFFGQGTRLTVV.

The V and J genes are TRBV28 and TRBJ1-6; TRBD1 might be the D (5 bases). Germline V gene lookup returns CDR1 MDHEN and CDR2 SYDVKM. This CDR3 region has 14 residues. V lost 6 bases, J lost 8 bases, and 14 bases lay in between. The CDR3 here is CASSRGTVYSPLHF. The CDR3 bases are TGTGCCAGCAGCCGAGGGACCGTTTATTCACCCCTCCACTTT. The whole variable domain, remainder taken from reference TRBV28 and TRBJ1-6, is DVKVTQSSRYLVKRTGEKVFLECVQDMDHENMFWYRQDPGLGLRLIYFSYDVKMKEKGDIPEGYSVSREKKERFSLILESASTNQTSMYLCASSRGTVYSPLHFGNGTRLTVT.

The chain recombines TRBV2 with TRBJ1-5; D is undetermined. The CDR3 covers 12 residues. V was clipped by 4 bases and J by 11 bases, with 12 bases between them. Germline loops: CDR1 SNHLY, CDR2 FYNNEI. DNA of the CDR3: TGTGCCAGCAGTGTACAGCCCCGAACCCAGCATTTT. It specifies CASSVQPRTQHF.

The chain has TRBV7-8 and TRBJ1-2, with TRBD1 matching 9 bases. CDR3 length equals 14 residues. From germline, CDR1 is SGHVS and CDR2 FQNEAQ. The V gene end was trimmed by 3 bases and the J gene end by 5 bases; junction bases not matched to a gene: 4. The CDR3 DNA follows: TGTGCCAGCAGCTTGGGACAGGGACCTTATGGCTACACCTTC. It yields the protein CASSLGQGPYGYTF.

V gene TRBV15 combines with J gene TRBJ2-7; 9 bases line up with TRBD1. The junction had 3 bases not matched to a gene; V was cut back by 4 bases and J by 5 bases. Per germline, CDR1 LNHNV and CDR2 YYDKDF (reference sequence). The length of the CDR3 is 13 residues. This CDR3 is CATSTWTGDEQYF. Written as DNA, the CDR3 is TGTGCCACCAGCACCTGGACAGGGGACGAGCAGTACTTC.

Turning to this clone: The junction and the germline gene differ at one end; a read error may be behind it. The CDR3: CASINLERGLSNAEAFF. The CDR3 DNA sequence: TGTGCCAGCATCAACCTCGAAAGGGGGCTGTCGAACGCTGAAGCTTTCTTT. The gene calls are TRBV5-4 and TRBJ1-1; 7 bases are shared with TRBD1. The CDR3 covers 17 residues. Germline CDR1 is SGHNT and CDR2 is YYREEE (reference sequence).

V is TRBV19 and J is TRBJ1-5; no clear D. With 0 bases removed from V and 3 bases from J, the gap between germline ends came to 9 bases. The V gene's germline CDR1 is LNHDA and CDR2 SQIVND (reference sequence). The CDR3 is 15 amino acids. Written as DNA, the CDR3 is TGTGCCAGTAGTATAGAACCGTTCCTCAATCAGCCCCAGCATTTT. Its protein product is CASSIEPFLNQPQHF.

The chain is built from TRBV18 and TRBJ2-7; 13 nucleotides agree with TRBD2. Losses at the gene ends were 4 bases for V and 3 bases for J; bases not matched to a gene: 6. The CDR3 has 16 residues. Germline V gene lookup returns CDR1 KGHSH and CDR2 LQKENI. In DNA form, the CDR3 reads TGTGCCAGCTCACGGACTAGCGGGGGCATTTACTACGAGCAGTACTTC. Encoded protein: CASSRTSGGIYYEQYF. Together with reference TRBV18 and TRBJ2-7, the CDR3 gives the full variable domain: NAGVMQNPRHLVRRRGQEARLRCSPMKGHSHVYWYRQLPEEGLKFMVYLQKENIIDESGMPKERFSAEFPKEGPSILRIQQVVRGDSAAYFCASSRTSGGIYYEQYFGPGTRLTVT.

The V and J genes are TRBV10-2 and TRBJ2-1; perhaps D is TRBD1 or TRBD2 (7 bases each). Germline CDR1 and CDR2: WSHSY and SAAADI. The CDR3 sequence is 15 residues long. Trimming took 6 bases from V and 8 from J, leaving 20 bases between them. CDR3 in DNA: TGCGCCAGCAGCCGGCAGGGGGGGATGTTGGATGAGCAGTTCTTC. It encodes CASSRQGGMLDEQFF.

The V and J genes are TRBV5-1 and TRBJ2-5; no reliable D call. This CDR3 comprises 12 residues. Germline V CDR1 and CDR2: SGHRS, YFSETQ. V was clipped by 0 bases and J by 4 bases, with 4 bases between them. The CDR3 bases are TGCGCCAGCAGCTTGGAATCAGAGACCCAGTACTTC. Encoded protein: CASSLESETQYF.

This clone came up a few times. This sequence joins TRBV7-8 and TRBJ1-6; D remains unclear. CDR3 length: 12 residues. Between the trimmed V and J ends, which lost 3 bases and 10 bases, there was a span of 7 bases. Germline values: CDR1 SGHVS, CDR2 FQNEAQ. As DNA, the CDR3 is TGTGCCAGCAGCTTCTTCACCTCACCCCTCCACTTT. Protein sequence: CASSFFTSPLHF.

DNA for the CDR3: TGCAGCGCGGGGGACAGCCGAAGGTACTTC. This codes for CSAGDSRRYF. V is TRBV29-1 and J is TRBJ2-7, with D possibly being TRBD1 (7 bases). V lost 7 bases and J lost 12, with 16 bases in between. This CDR3 region has 10 residues. The V gene's germline CDR1 is SQVTM and CDR2 ANQGSEA.

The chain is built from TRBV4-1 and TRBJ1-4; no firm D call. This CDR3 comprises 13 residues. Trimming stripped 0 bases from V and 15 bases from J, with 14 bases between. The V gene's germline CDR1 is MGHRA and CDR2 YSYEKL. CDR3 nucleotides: TGCGCCAGCAGCCAAGATGGAGGCAGGCCCGTGTTTTTT. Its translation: CASSQDGGRPVFF.

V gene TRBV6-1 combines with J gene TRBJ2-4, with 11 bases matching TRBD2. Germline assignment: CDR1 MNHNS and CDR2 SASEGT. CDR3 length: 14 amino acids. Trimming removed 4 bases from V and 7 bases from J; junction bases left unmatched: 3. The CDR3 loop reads CASSAGTSGNIQYF. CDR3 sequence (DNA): TGTGCCAGCAGTGCCGGGACTAGCGGCAACATTCAGTACTTC.

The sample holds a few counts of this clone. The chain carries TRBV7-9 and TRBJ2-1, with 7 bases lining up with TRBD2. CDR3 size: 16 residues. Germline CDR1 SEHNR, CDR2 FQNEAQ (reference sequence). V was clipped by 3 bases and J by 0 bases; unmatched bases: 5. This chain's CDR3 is CASSFCREGSYNEQFF. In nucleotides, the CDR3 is TGTGCCAGCAGCTTTTGCAGGGAGGGCTCCTACAATGAGCAGTTCTTC. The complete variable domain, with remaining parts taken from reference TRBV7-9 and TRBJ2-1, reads DTGVSQNPRHKITKRGQNVTFRCDPISEHNRLYWYRQTLGQGPEFLTYFQNEAQLEKSRLLSDRFSAERPKGSFSTLEIQRTEQGDSAMYLCASSFCREGSYNEQFFGPGTRLTVL.

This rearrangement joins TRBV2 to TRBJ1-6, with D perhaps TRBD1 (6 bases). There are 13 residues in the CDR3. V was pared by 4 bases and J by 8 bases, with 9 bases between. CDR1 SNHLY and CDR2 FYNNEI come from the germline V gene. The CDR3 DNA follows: TGTGCCAGCAGTGGGACAGTCGATTCACCCCTCCACTTT. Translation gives CASSGTVDSPLHF.

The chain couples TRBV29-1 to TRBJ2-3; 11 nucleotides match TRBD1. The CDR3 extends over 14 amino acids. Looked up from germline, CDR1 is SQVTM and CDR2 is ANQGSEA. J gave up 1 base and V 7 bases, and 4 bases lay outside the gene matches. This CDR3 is CSGGQGGGTDTQYF. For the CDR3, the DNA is TGCAGCGGGGGACAGGGGGGCGGCACAGATACGCAGTATTTT.

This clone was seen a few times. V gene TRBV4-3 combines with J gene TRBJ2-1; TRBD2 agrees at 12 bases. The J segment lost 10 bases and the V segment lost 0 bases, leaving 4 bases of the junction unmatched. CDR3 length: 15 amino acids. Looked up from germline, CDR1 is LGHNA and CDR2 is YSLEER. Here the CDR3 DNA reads TGCGCCAGCAGCCAAGATCCTAGCGGGGGGGTGGAGCAGTTCTTC. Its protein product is CASSQDPSGGVEQFF.

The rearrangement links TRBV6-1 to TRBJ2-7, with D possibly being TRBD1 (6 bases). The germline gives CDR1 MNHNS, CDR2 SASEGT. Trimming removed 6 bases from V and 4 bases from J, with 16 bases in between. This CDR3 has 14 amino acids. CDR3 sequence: CASRRDRQVYEQYF. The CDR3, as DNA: TGTGCCAGCAGAAGAGACCGACAGGTTTACGAGCAGTACTTC.

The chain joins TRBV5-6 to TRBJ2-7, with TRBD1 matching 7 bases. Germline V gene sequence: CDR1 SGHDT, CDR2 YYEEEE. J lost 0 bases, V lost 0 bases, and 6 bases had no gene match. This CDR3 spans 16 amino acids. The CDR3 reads CASSLGQGHVSYEQYF. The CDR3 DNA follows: TGTGCCAGCAGCTTGGGACAGGGTCACGTCTCCTACGAGCAGTACTTC.

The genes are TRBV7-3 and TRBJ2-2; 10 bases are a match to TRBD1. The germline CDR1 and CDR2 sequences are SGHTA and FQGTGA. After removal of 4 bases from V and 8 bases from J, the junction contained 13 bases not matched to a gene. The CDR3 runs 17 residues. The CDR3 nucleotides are TGTGCCAGCAGCTCCTACAGCCGGGACAGGGGTCGGGGGGAGCTGTTTTTT. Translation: CASSSYSRDRGRGELFF.

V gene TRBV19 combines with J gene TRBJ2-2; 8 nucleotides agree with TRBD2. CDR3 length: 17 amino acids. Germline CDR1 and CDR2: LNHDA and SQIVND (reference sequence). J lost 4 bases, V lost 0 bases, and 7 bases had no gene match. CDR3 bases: TGTGCCAGTAGTATAGATTGGGACGGGAGGGCCACCGGGGAGCTGTTTTTT. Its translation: CASSIDWDGRATGELFF.

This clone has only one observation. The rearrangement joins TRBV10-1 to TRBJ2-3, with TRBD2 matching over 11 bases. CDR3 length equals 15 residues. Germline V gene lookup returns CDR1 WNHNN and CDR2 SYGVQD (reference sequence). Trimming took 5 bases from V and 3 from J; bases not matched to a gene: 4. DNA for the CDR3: TGCGCCAGCAGTAAACTAGCGGGGGAGACAGATACGCAGTATTTT. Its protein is CASSKLAGETDTQYF.

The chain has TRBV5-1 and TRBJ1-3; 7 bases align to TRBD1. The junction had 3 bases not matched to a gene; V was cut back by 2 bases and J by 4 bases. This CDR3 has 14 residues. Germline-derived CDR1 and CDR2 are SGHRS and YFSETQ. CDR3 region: CASSLGGLGNTIYF. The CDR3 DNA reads TGCGCCAGCAGCTTAGGGGGCCTAGGAAACACCATATATTTT.

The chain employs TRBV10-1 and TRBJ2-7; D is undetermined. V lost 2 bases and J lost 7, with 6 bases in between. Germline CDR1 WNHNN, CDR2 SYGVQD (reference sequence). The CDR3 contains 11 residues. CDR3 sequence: CASSEGKEQYF. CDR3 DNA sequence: TGCGCCAGCAGTGAGGGGAAGGAGCAGTACTTC.

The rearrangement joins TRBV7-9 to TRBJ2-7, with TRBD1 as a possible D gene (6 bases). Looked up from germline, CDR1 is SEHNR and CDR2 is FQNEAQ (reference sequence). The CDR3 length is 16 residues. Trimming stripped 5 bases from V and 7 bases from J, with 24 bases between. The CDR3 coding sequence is TGTGCCAGCAGCGTCAACCTGAACAGGGCATTCGGGGAGCAGTACTTC. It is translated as CASSVNLNRAFGEQYF.

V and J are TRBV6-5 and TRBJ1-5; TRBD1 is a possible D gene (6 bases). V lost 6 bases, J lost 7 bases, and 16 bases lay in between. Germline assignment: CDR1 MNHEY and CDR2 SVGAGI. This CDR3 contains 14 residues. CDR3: CASRKTGQGQPQHF. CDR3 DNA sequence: TGTGCCAGCAGGAAGACAGGCCAAGGGCAGCCCCAGCATTTT.

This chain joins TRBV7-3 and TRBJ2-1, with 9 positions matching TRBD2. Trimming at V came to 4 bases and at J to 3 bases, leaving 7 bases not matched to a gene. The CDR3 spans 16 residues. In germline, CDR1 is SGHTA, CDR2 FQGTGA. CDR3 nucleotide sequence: TGTGCCAGCAGCTCCGTTGGCGGGAGGGACTACAATGAGCAGTTCTTC. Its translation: CASSSVGGRDYNEQFF.